This T cell receptor beta chain was sequenced in a study of blood T cell repertoires in COVID-19. Study-level information: Italy, Spain and the United States were the sources of the convalescent and acute COVID-19 samples.

In this sample, this clone turned up a few times. Assay: immunoSEQ multiplex PCR; the TCRdb copy retains only in-frame clones and omits some. The data contain 400,000 to 500,000 clones, about nine tenths of them singletons. The clonotype comes from a woman aged 25 to 45 with active or convalescent COVID-19. The specimen sequenced was peripheral blood.

For the CDR3, the DNA is TGTGCCAGCAGCCACGAGGACAGCTACGAGCAGTACTTC. Translating gives CASSHEDSYEQYF. This chain uses TRBV3-1 (or the pseudogene TRBV3-2) with TRBJ2-7; D might be TRBD1 (6 bases). The CDR3 is 13 amino acids. Germline CDR1 reads LGHDT; CDR2 reads YNNKEL (reference sequence). The ends were cut back, 3 bases at V and 3 bases at J, with 9 bases in the middle.